Below are 30 T cell receptor beta chains sequenced from a single sample in a study of chronic HIV infection and antiretroviral therapy. TCRdb passed the 5' RACE reads through MiXCR, listing each CDR3 protein once. In the table there are 40,000 to 60,000 distinct CDR3 sequences, 15% to 20% of which are singletons. Specimen: peripheral blood. Receptors were obtained from an adult who had HIV and had not received antiretroviral therapy, or was an uninfected healthy control (not recorded which).

The chain links TRBV6-5 to TRBJ2-2; D call uncertain. The V gene lost 6 bases and the J gene lost 1 base, with 3 bases spanning the gap. Germline values: CDR1 MNHEY, CDR2 SVGAGI. The CDR3 covers 12 residues. The CDR3 DNA sequence: TGTGCCAGCAGGGAGAACACCGGGGAGCTGTTTTTT. Protein sequence: CASRENTGELFF.

The chain combines TRBV28 with TRBJ1-5; D is possibly TRBD1 (5 bases). Trimming removed 6 bases from V and 0 bases from J, with 15 bases in between. The CDR3 consists of 16 residues. Germline V gene data show CDR1 as MDHEN and CDR2 as SYDVKM. The CDR3 loop is CASRLRQFYSNQPQHF. DNA of the CDR3: TGTGCCAGCAGACTTAGACAGTTCTATAGCAATCAGCCCCAGCATTTT.

This clonotype was recorded a few times. The V and J genes are TRBV28 and TRBJ1-5; 10 nucleotides agree with TRBD1. Germline lookup yields CDR1 MDHEN and CDR2 SYDVKM. V shed 5 bases, J shed 7 bases, and the junction held 11 bases outside the gene matches. This CDR3 comprises 16 residues. The CDR3 protein is CASSPRDRGSEQPQHF. The CDR3 nucleotides are TGTGCCAGCAGTCCCCGGGACAGGGGATCGGAACAGCCCCAGCATTTT.

The chain joins TRBV7-9 to TRBJ2-3; weak D call: TRBD2 (6 bases). CDR1 is SEHNR and CDR2 is FQNEAQ in the germline V gene (reference sequence). The V and J ends lost 7 bases and 2 bases respectively, with 16 bases between them. This CDR3 spans 15 amino acids. The DNA of the CDR3 is TGTGCCAGCACCAAAACCGGGACTTACACAGATACGCAGTATTTT. It encodes CASTKTGTYTDTQYF. Full variable domain (outside the CDR3, taken from reference TRBV7-9 and TRBJ2-3): DTGVSQNPRHKITKRGQNVTFRCDPISEHNRLYWYRQTLGQGPEFLTYFQNEAQLEKSRLLSDRFSAERPKGSFSTLEIQRTEQGDSAMYLCASTKTGTYTDTQYFGPGTRLTVL.

The chain joins TRBV29-1 to TRBJ2-7, with D possibly TRBD1 on 5 matching bases. The V gene's germline CDR1 is SQVTM and CDR2 ANQGSEA. V lost 4 bases and J lost 5, with 12 bases in between. The CDR3 spans 12 residues. CDR3 DNA: TGCAGCGTTGTCCAGGGTAGCCACGAGCAGTACTTC. Protein product: CSVVQGSHEQYF.

This clonotype was counted between two and nine times. The V call is TRBV5-1, the J call TRBJ2-7; 8 nucleotides align to TRBD2. The CDR3 is 19 amino acids. CDR1 and CDR2 (germline): SGHRS, YFSETQ. Unmatched junction bases numbered 18, after V lost 3 bases and J lost 1 base. The CDR3 loop reads CASSWGQRPSSGPSYEQYF. Here the CDR3 DNA reads TGCGCCAGCAGCTGGGGCCAGCGGCCTTCTAGCGGGCCTTCCTACGAGCAGTACTTC.

This sequence joins TRBV27 and TRBJ2-2; maybe TRBD1 (6 bases). Between the trimmed V and J ends, which lost 7 bases and 3 bases, there was a span of 21 bases. Germline V gene data show CDR1 as MNHEY and CDR2 as SMNVEV (reference sequence). The CDR3 totals 17 residues. This chain's CDR3 is CASTRSPVGGDTGELFF. CDR3 nucleotides: TGTGCCAGCACCAGAAGCCCGGTAGGGGGAGACACCGGGGAGCTGTTTTTT.

This sequence joins TRBV5-1 and TRBJ2-3; D unclear. Trimming took off 7 bases at V and 6 bases at J, with 12 bases between the two ends. In germline, CDR1 is SGHRS, CDR2 YFSETQ. The length of the CDR3 is 12 residues. CDR3 sequence reads: CASSQAADTQYF. In DNA, the CDR3 is TGCGCCAGCTCCCAGGCCGCCGATACGCAGTATTTT. The full variable domain, its missing parts supplied by reference TRBV5-1 and TRBJ2-3, is KAGVTQTPRYLIKTRGQQVTLSCSPISGHRSVSWYQQTPGQGLQFLFEYFSETQRNKGNFPGRFSGRQFSNSRSEMNVSTLELGDSALYLCASSQAADTQYFGPGTRLTVL.

The chain employs TRBV28 and TRBJ2-1, with 9 bases lining up with TRBD2. CDR1 MDHEN and CDR2 SYDVKM come from the germline V gene. V lost 6 bases and J lost 8; bases outside the gene matches: 11. This CDR3 contains 15 residues. Here the CDR3 reads CASSLVAGGVYEQFF. In DNA, the CDR3 is TGTGCCAGCAGCCTCGTTGCGGGAGGGGTCTATGAGCAGTTCTTC.

This clonotype has only a few counts. The chain uses TRBV20-1 and TRBJ2-7, with D possibly being TRBD1 or TRBD2 (5 bases each). Trimming cost V 6 bases and J 0 bases, with 18 bases left between them. Looked up from germline, CDR1 is DFQATT and CDR2 is SNEGSKA (reference sequence). The CDR3 is 15 amino acids. The CDR3 DNA reads TGCAGTGCCCCACGGCCCGGGGACCTCTCCTACGAGCAGTACTTC. Translation: CSAPRPGDLSYEQYF.

The CDR3 is CASSELGSYEQYF. In nucleotides, the CDR3 is TGTGCCAGCAGTGAATTAGGATCCTACGAGCAGTACTTC. The chain recombines TRBV25-1 with TRBJ2-7; D unclear. In germline, CDR1 is MGHDK, CDR2 SYGVNS. Trimming took off 1 base at V and 1 base at J, with 5 bases between the two ends. The CDR3 length is 13 residues.

This clonotype was seen more than once but under ten times. This chain's CDR3 is CASSRNRGGNEQFF. CDR3 nucleotides: TGTGCCAGCAGTCGCAATAGAGGGGGCAATGAGCAGTTCTTC. The chain employs TRBV12-3 or TRBV12-4 and TRBJ2-1, with a possible D match to TRBD1 (6 bases). V lost 5 bases to trimming and J lost 6 bases, with 14 bases between them. The CDR3 is 14 residues long.

The chain recombines TRBV20-1 with TRBJ2-5; TRBD1 agrees at 8 bases. J gave up 5 bases and V 4 bases, and 9 bases lay outside the gene matches. This CDR3 has 14 amino acids. Looked up from germline, CDR1 is DFQATT and CDR2 is SNEGSKA (reference sequence). The DNA for the CDR3 is TGCAGTGCTACCTCCGGGACAGGCTCTGAGACCCAGTACTTC. Protein sequence: CSATSGTGSETQYF.

V usage is TRBV13 and J usage is TRBJ2-1; no clear D gene. This CDR3 region has 12 residues. The V end lost 0 bases, the J end lost 6 bases, and 3 bases lay between the germline ends. Per the germline V gene, CDR1 is PRHDT and CDR2 is FYEKMQ (reference sequence). The CDR3 spells CASSLGRNEQFF. The CDR3 bases are TGTGCCAGCAGCTTAGGGCGCAATGAGCAGTTCTTC.

This clonotype was recorded a few times. The genes are TRBV29-1 and TRBJ2-5; no reliable D call. CDR1 SQVTM and CDR2 ANQGSEA come from the germline V gene. This CDR3 comprises 12 residues. V was pared by 3 bases and J by 7 bases, with 12 bases between. The DNA for the CDR3 is TGCAGCGTTGATTTGGCACGGGCGACCCAGTACTTC. It encodes CSVDLARATQYF.

This chain uses TRBV6-5 with TRBJ1-3; D possibly corresponds to TRBD1 (5 bases). Per the germline V gene, CDR1 is MNHEY and CDR2 is SVGAGI. The CDR3 is 17 residues long. V lost 5 bases to trimming and J lost 0 bases, with 17 bases between them. Here the CDR3 reads CASSPPRGPGSGNTIYF. Here the CDR3 DNA reads TGTGCCAGCAGTCCCCCCCGGGGACCGGGCTCTGGAAACACCATATATTTT.

The sample holds a few counts of this clonotype. The V call is TRBV10-3, the J call TRBJ2-7; 8 bases match TRBD2. With 0 bases clipped from V and 2 bases from J, the junction kept 9 bases outside the gene matches. The length of the CDR3 is 17 residues. Germline CDR1 reads ENHRY; CDR2 reads SYGVKD. CDR3 nucleotides: TGTGCCATCAGTGAGTCACGCCAGCGGGAGAGTCCCTACGAGCAGTACTTC. Its translation: CAISESRQRESPYEQYF.

The chain couples TRBV29-1 to TRBJ2-7; possibly TRBD1 for D (5 bases). CDR1 SQVTM and CDR2 ANQGSEA come from the germline V gene. V dropped 7 bases and J dropped 0 bases, with 13 bases sitting between them. The CDR3 has 13 residues. CDR3 nucleotides: TGCAGCGGCCTGACAGAGAACTCCTACGAGCAGTACTTC. This codes for CSGLTENSYEQYF.

V is TRBV4-1 and J is TRBJ2-7, with 7 bases fitting TRBD1. CDR3 length equals 14 residues. Unmatched junction bases numbered 4, after V lost 3 bases and J lost 2 bases. CDR1 is MGHRA and CDR2 is YSYEKL in the germline V gene. CDR3 bases: TGCGCCAGCAGCCATCGAACAGGGGCCTACGAGCAGTACTTC. Its protein product is CASSHRTGAYEQYF.

This clonotype was detected a few times. The rearrangement uses TRBV11-2 and TRBJ2-1, with TRBD1 matching 8 bases. Trimming at V came to 3 bases and at J to 10 bases, leaving 5 bases not matched to a gene. Germline-derived CDR1 and CDR2 are SGHAT and FQNNGV. This CDR3 spans 13 amino acids. This CDR3 is CASSFRQGNEQFF. CDR3 coding DNA: TGTGCCAGCAGCTTCCGACAGGGGAACGAGCAGTTCTTC.

This clonotype was found a few times. The V gene is TRBV3-1, the J gene TRBJ1-6; a weak D match, TRBD1 (5 bases). From germline, CDR1 is LGHDT and CDR2 YNNKEL (reference sequence). CDR3 length: 13 amino acids. With 4 bases removed from V and 6 bases from J, the gap between germline ends came to 7 bases. CDR3 nucleotide sequence: TGTGCCAGCAGCCTTGACAGTAATTCACCCCTCCACTTT. The encoded protein is CASSLDSNSPLHF.

This clonotype appeared a few times. This rearrangement joins TRBV27 to TRBJ1-3; weak D call: TRBD1 (6 bases). The CDR3 sequence is 16 residues long. V lost 5 bases and J lost 2, with 16 bases in between. The germline CDR1 and CDR2 sequences are MNHEY and SMNVEV (reference sequence). DNA for the CDR3: TGTGCCAGCAGTACTACAGGGCTCACGGCTGGAAACACCATATATTTT. Translating gives CASSTTGLTAGNTIYF.

This clonotype showed up just a few times. The chain has TRBV29-1 and TRBJ2-3; 7 positions agree with TRBD2. Germline CDR1 SQVTM, CDR2 ANQGSEA. V was pared by 4 bases and J by 4 bases, with 8 bases of the junction left unmatched. The CDR3 covers 14 residues. As DNA, the CDR3 is TGCAGCGTTGCCCCAGGACGGGAGGCAGATACGCAGTATTTT. It is translated as CSVAPGREADTQYF.

J is TRBJ2-3 and V is TRBV28; a possible D gene is TRBD2 (6 bases). Germline CDR1 is MDHEN and CDR2 is SYDVKM. The V and J ends lost 4 bases and 0 bases respectively, with 14 bases between them. The CDR3 is 16 residues long. In DNA, the CDR3 is TGTGCCAGCAGTTCCCCGGGACTTTCTAGCACAGATACGCAGTATTTT. It specifies CASSSPGLSSTDTQYF.

The rearrangement uses TRBV7-9 and TRBJ2-5; tentative D call: TRBD1 (6 bases). Trimming took 0 bases from V and 9 from J, leaving 11 bases between them. The CDR3 spans 13 residues. Germline-derived CDR1 and CDR2 are SEHNR and FQNEAQ (reference sequence). CDR3 in amino acids: CASSLAQGMAQYF. The CDR3 nucleotides read TGTGCCAGCAGCTTAGCCCAGGGGATGGCCCAGTACTTC.

The chain carries TRBV29-1 and TRBJ2-3, with a tentative D call TRBD2 (6 bases). The CDR3 has 14 residues. Germline assignment: CDR1 SQVTM and CDR2 ANQGSEA. This CDR3 reads CVVSSGRPTDTQYF. The DNA of the CDR3 is TGCGTTGTGAGCAGCGGGCGCCCCACAGATACGCAGTATTTT.

This clonotype was counted between two and nine times. This rearrangement joins TRBV28 to TRBJ2-7; a weak D match, TRBD2 (6 bases). Germline assignment: CDR1 MDHEN and CDR2 SYDVKM. V lost 7 bases to trimming and J lost 1 base, with 14 bases between them. This CDR3 has 14 residues. CDR3 loop: CASTIGRPSYEQYF. The CDR3 nucleotides read TGTGCCAGCACCATAGGGAGGCCTTCCTACGAGCAGTACTTC.

The gene calls are TRBV28 and TRBJ2-7; no clear D. From germline, CDR1 is MDHEN and CDR2 SYDVKM. The CDR3 runs to 14 residues. Trimming removed 10 bases from V and 2 bases from J, with 18 bases in between. In nucleotides, the CDR3 is TGTGCCACTTGGACCGCGCCCGACGCCTACGAGCAGTACTTC. As protein: CATWTAPDAYEQYF.

The chain joins TRBV28 to TRBJ1-4, with 7 bases matching TRBD1. The germline V gene encodes CDR1 MDHEN and CDR2 SYDVKM. The ends lost 2 bases at V and 2 bases at J; junction bases unmatched: 2. This CDR3 spans 15 amino acids. Written as DNA, the CDR3 is TGTGCCAGCAGTTTAGAGGGGGCGACTAATGAAAAACTGTTTTTT. Encoded protein: CASSLEGATNEKLFF. Drawing the rest from reference TRBV28 and TRBJ1-4, the complete variable domain is DVKVTQSSRYLVKRTGEKVFLECVQDMDHENMFWYRQDPGLGLRLIYFSYDVKMKEKGDIPEGYSVSREKKERFSLILESASTNQTSMYLCASSLEGATNEKLFFGSGTQLSVL.

The V and J genes are TRBV19 and TRBJ2-7; 8 bases are shared with TRBD2. Germline trimming cut 4 bases from V and 7 bases from J; bases unmatched to any gene: 9. The CDR3 spans 14 residues. CDR1 is LNHDA and CDR2 is SQIVND in the germline V gene (reference sequence). The CDR3: CASSSREGVREQYF. DNA of the CDR3: TGTGCCAGTAGTAGTCGGGAGGGGGTCCGGGAGCAGTACTTC.